The 25 T cell receptor beta chains given below trace back to one sample, sequenced in a study of tumor-infiltrating lymphocytes in oesophageal squamous cell carcinoma. One entry per CDR3 protein results from TCRdb running MiXCR on the PCR reads. The table has over 10,000 distinct CDR3 sequences, under 55% seen once. Input material: normal esophageal tissue next to the tumor. These receptors all stem from a male donor with esophageal squamous cell carcinoma.

The chain joins TRBV6-1 to TRBJ2-5; D is unresolved. CDR3 length equals 17 residues. Germline-derived CDR1 and CDR2 are MNHNS and SASEGT. V lost 2 bases and J 11 bases, leaving 27 bases between the germline ends. CDR3 coding DNA: TGTGCCAGCAGTGAACACGGGTCTGGTACTTCCTACAATGAGCAGTACTTC. Amino acid sequence: CASSEHGSGTSYNEQYF.

This clonotype was counted once. At one boundary the junction diverges from the germline segment, which might be a read error. The chain combines TRBV25-1 with TRBJ2-6; D remains ambiguous. In germline, CDR1 is MGHDK, CDR2 SYGVNS. The CDR3 covers 16 residues. The chain's CDR3 is CASSEYGRNYGYTFRF. Written as DNA, the CDR3 is TGTGCCAGCAGTGAATATGGCAGGAACTATGGCTACACCTTTCGGTTC.

By its share, this clonotype is medium-sized (0.01 to 0.1%). The genes are TRBV7-9 and TRBJ2-5, with 8 bases matching TRBD1. The CDR3 has 15 amino acids. Germline CDR1 SEHNR, CDR2 FQNEAQ (reference sequence). V lost 1 base, J lost 5 bases, and 6 bases stayed unmatched. The CDR3 loop reads CASSLVAGGGETQYF. CDR3 in DNA: TGTGCCAGCAGCTTAGTGGCAGGGGGCGGTGAGACCCAGTACTTC. Filled out from reference TRBV7-9 and TRBJ2-5, the complete variable domain reads DTGVSQNPRHKITKRGQNVTFRCDPISEHNRLYWYRQTLGQGPEFLTYFQNEAQLEKSRLLSDRFSAERPKGSFSTLEIQRTEQGDSAMYLCASSLVAGGGETQYFGPGTRLLVL.

Notes on this clonotype: As the CDR3 is not closed by the conserved phenylalanine or tryptophan, this likely results from a read error. The DNA is left out, because the CDR3 cannot be placed on it with certainty; the CDR3 is given as TCRdb lists it. J is TRBJ2-7 and V is TRBV7-8; the table assigns TRBD1, which was not confirmed against the DNA. The germline gives CDR1 SGHVS, CDR2 FQNEAQ. From its first to its last residue, the CDR3 has 15 amino acids. The CDR3 region is CASSPGTGDEQYFGN.

In the case of this clonotype: This clone may be a read error of a much larger clone one base away. The chain uses TRBV6-1 and TRBJ2-7, with a possible D match to TRBD1 (5 bases). The CDR3 sequence is 17 residues long. V lost 5 bases to trimming and J lost 7 bases, with 27 bases between them. CDR1 MNHNS and CDR2 SASEGT come from the germline V gene. This CDR3 reads CASSSPWTQSSYNEQYF. The CDR3 nucleotides read TGTGCCAGCAGTTCCCCTTGGACACAAAGCTCCTACAATGAGCAGTACTTC.

V usage is TRBV6-6 and J usage is TRBJ2-6, with a weak D call TRBD1 (6 bases). Germline values: CDR1 MNHNY, CDR2 SVGAGI (reference sequence). The CDR3 extends over 20 amino acids. Trimming cost V 2 bases and J 0 bases, with 20 bases left between them. The CDR3: CASSYSRPGQVSSGANVLTF. Here the CDR3 DNA reads TGTGCCAGCAGTTACAGCAGACCGGGACAAGTGAGCTCTGGGGCCAACGTCCTGACTTTC.

This chain uses TRBV28 with TRBJ2-4; 11 bases line up with TRBD1. The J segment lost 15 bases and the V segment lost 3 bases, leaving 19 bases of the junction unmatched. The V gene's germline CDR1 is MDHEN and CDR2 SYDVKM. The CDR3 consists of 17 residues. In DNA, the CDR3 is TGTGCCAGCAGTTTCCTCGGACAGGGGGCACGCCTTGTCGAGCGGTACTTC. Its translation: CASSFLGQGARLVERYF.

The chain recombines TRBV28 with TRBJ2-7, with a tentative D call TRBD1 (5 bases). V was pared by 7 bases and J by 3 bases, with 10 bases between. The CDR3 sequence is 12 residues long. Germline lookup yields CDR1 MDHEN and CDR2 SYDVKM. The DNA for the CDR3 is TGTGCCAGCACAGGGTTTAACTACGAGCAGTACTTC. Its protein product is CASTGFNYEQYF.

This clonotype was observed a few times. This chain links TRBV7-8 with TRBJ2-5; D could derive from TRBD1 or TRBD2 (5 bases each). V was trimmed by 0 bases and J by 1 base, leaving 15 bases between them. CDR1 and CDR2 from the germline V gene are SGHVS and FQNEAQ. CDR3 length equals 17 residues. This CDR3 is CASSLAVNSGSQETQYF. CDR3 in DNA: TGTGCCAGCAGCTTAGCGGTCAATTCAGGGAGCCAAGAGACCCAGTACTTC.

The genes are TRBV7-2 and TRBJ2-7; TRBD1 matches at 7 bases. With V trimmed by 3 bases and J by 6 bases, 2 bases remained unmatched. The CDR3 is 12 amino acids. The germline V gene has CDR1 SGHTA and CDR2 FQGNSA. In nucleotides, the CDR3 is TGTGCCAGCAGCTTCGGGACAGCCGAGCAGTACTTC. Translation gives CASSFGTAEQYF.

In this sample, this clonotype turned up a few times. This chain joins TRBV7-6 and TRBJ2-6; no clear D gene. The CDR3 runs 15 residues. Trimming left V 5 bases short and J 0 bases short, with 8 bases between. Germline V gives CDR1 SGHVS, CDR2 FNYEAQ. CDR3 sequence: CASSTVFSGANVLTF. CDR3 DNA: TGTGCCAGCAGCACAGTGTTCTCTGGGGCCAACGTCCTGACTTTC. Looking up the rest from reference TRBV7-6 and TRBJ2-6 gives the full variable domain: GAGVSQSPRYKVTKRGQDVALRCDPISGHVSLYWYRQALGQGPEFLTYFNYEAQQDKSGLPNDRFSAERPEGSISTLTIQRTEQRDSAMYRCASSTVFSGANVLTFGAGSRLTVL.

This clonotype was observed many times. This chain joins TRBV5-1 and TRBJ2-1; D is undetermined. The CDR3 extends over 13 amino acids. Germline V gene lookup returns CDR1 SGHRS and CDR2 YFSETQ. The V gene lost 4 bases and the J gene lost 4 bases, with 9 bases spanning the gap. The CDR3 DNA reads TGCGCCAGCAGCCAGGACGGTTACAATGAGCAGTTCTTC. This encodes CASSQDGYNEQFF.

This clonotype was counted once. For the CDR3, the DNA is TGTGCCAGCAGTTACACCGCGGGGTTGCAGTTCTTC. Encoded protein: CASSYTAGLQFF. This sequence joins TRBV6-5 and TRBJ2-1, with D possibly being TRBD2 (6 bases). This CDR3 spans 12 amino acids. V was clipped by 2 bases and J by 12 bases, with 11 bases between them. Germline CDR1 is MNHEY and CDR2 is SVGAGI.

This clonotype was found a few times. V usage is TRBV19 and J usage is TRBJ2-1, with D tentatively TRBD2 (6 bases). Germline loops: CDR1 LNHDA, CDR2 SQIVND (reference sequence). V dropped 3 bases and J dropped 9 bases, with 18 bases sitting between them. The length of the CDR3 is 15 residues. The DNA for the CDR3 is TGTGCCAGTAGTATGGCGATGGGACTCAAGATTGAGCAGTTCTTC. It encodes CASSMAMGLKIEQFF.

Ten or more counts support this clonotype. The chain employs TRBV7-2 and TRBJ2-6; D call uncertain. The V and J ends lost 1 base and 6 bases respectively, with 10 bases between them. CDR1 and CDR2 from the germline V gene are SGHTA and FQGNSA. The CDR3 covers 15 residues. For the CDR3, the DNA is TGTGCCAGCAGCTTAGGGCTAAGTGTGGCCAACGTCCTGACTTTC. It specifies CASSLGLSVANVLTF.

This chain connects TRBV7-2 to TRBJ2-5; 11 nucleotides line up with TRBD2. Losses at the gene ends were 6 bases for V and 5 bases for J; bases not matched to a gene: 8. The CDR3 totals 15 residues. Per germline, CDR1 SGHTA and CDR2 FQGNSA. CDR3: CASRSSGRADETQYF. The CDR3 nucleotides are TGTGCCAGCAGAAGTAGCGGGAGGGCCGACGAGACCCAGTACTTC.

This chain connects TRBV24-1 to TRBJ2-3, with no clear D. The germline gives CDR1 KGHDR, CDR2 SFDVKD. The CDR3 is 13 amino acids. Trimming cost V 8 bases and J 2 bases, with 10 bases left between them. CDR3 DNA sequence: TGTGCCACCATGTCCGGTCTCACAGATACGCAGTATTTT. This encodes CATMSGLTDTQYF.

J is TRBJ2-3 and V is TRBV7-3; either TRBD1 or TRBD2 may fit D (5 bases each). The germline V and J ends were trimmed by 10 bases and 0 bases, with 17 bases remaining between them. CDR3 length: 15 residues. Germline V gene lookup returns CDR1 SGHTA and CDR2 FQGTGA. CDR3 protein: CAIPLRGPSTDTQYF. CDR3 DNA sequence: TGTGCCATCCCCCTGAGGGGACCAAGCACAGATACGCAGTATTTT. Full variable domain (missing parts from reference TRBV7-3 and TRBJ2-3): GAGVSQTPSNKVTEKGKYVELRCDPISGHTALYWYRQSLGQGPEFLIYFQGTGAADDSGLPNDRFFAVRPEGSVSTLKIQRTERGDSAVYLCAIPLRGPSTDTQYFGPGTRLTVL.

At least ten counts were recorded for this clonotype. The rearrangement links TRBV10-3 to TRBJ2-7; 8 nucleotides align to TRBD1. The CDR3 spans 14 residues. J lost 1 base, V lost 6 bases, and 5 bases had no gene match. In germline, CDR1 is ENHRY, CDR2 SYGVKD. CDR3 nucleotides: TGTGCCATCAGGGACAGGGAAAGGTCCTACGAGCAGTACTTC. Encoded protein: CAIRDRERSYEQYF.

This sequence joins TRBV7-2 and TRBJ2-3; D uncertain. Germline V gene sequence: CDR1 SGHTA, CDR2 FQGNSA. V lost 5 bases, J lost 0 bases, and 9 bases lay in between. There are 14 residues in the CDR3. CDR3 DNA: TGTGCCAGCAGCCCGTTACCCAGCACAGATACGCAGTATTTT. As protein: CASSPLPSTDTQYF.

The V call is TRBV28, the J call TRBJ2-5, with 12 bases lining up with TRBD2. The CDR3 runs to 15 residues. The V and J ends lost 5 bases and 7 bases, in that order; junction bases with no gene match: 8. Germline V gives CDR1 MDHEN, CDR2 SYDVKM. CDR3 sequence: CASSPPTSGGGTQYF. In DNA form, the CDR3 reads TGTGCCAGCAGTCCACCGACTAGCGGGGGAGGGACCCAGTACTTC.

This clonotype was counted many times. The CDR3 DNA follows: TGCGCCACCCGGACTAGCGCCCTTCAGAGCTCCTACGAGCAGTACTTC. Translation gives CATRTSALQSSYEQYF. The chain combines TRBV10-2 with TRBJ2-7; 9 nucleotides agree with TRBD2. The CDR3 extends over 16 amino acids. V shed 10 bases, J shed 0 bases, and the junction held 13 bases outside the gene matches. Germline CDR1 reads WSHSY; CDR2 reads SAAADI.

Here the CDR3 reads CASSLVQGAHNYGYTF. The CDR3 DNA reads as TGTGCCAGCAGCTTAGTACAGGGGGCTCATAACTATGGCTACACCTTC. The V and J genes are TRBV7-2 and TRBJ2-1; TRBD1 aligns across 9 bases. Matching the DNA end better, TRBJ1-2 makes the J call doubtful. Per germline, CDR1 SGHTA and CDR2 FQGNSA. There are 16 residues in the CDR3.

The chain uses TRBV11-1 and TRBJ2-6; a weak D match, TRBD2 (5 bases). This CDR3 spans 15 amino acids. The germline V gene encodes CDR1 SGHAT and CDR2 FQDESV (reference sequence). The ends were cut back, 5 bases at V and 4 bases at J, with 12 bases in the middle. CDR3 sequence reads: CASSAGLPGANVLTF. CDR3 DNA sequence: TGTGCCAGCAGCGCCGGACTGCCGGGGGCCAACGTCCTGACTTTC. Based on the CDR3 plus reference TRBV11-1 and TRBJ2-6, the full variable domain is EAEVAQSPRYKITEKSQAVAFWCDPISGHATLYWYRQILGQGPELLVQFQDESVVDDSQLPKDRFSAERLKGVDSTLKIQPAELGDSAMYLCASSAGLPGANVLTFGAGSRLTVL.

V usage is TRBV12-3 or TRBV12-4 and J usage is TRBJ2-3; no definite D call. The CDR3 runs 15 residues. Trimming took 8 bases from V and 0 from J, leaving 15 bases between them. The CDR3 DNA follows: TGTGCCAGCTCTTGGGTCACGGGTAGCACAGATACGCAGTATTTT. Amino acids: CASSWVTGSTDTQYF.